This T cell receptor (beta chain) was captured by sequencing in a study of T cell changes during pregnancy in multiple sclerosis. This table comes from immunoSEQ multiplex PCR, and its TCRdb copy is limited to in-frame clones, with some not included. The sample has approximately 100,000 clones, 94% seen once. The V gene end was trimmed by 2 bases and the J gene end by 2 bases; junction bases not matched to a gene: 12. The CDR3 runs 18 residues. Looked up from germline, CDR1 is SGHAT and CDR2 is FQNNGV. The V call is TRBV11-2, the J call TRBJ2-7, with 10 nucleotides matching TRBD2. The specimen comprised peripheral blood, sampled before pregnancy. This clonotype was sampled from a female donor with multiple sclerosis, enrolled in a pregnancy study. CDR3 DNA sequence: TGTGCCAGCAGCTTAATCGCTAGCGGGAGAATGCGGGCCTACGAGCAGTACTTC. It encodes CASSLIASGRMRAYEQYF.